This T cell receptor (beta chain) was sequenced for a study of cytomegalovirus exposure and HLA in healthy donors. General observations from the study: In presence/absence analyses, roughly uniform sequencing depth across donors was assumed. V- and J-gene trimming in TCR beta was tied to a missense DCLRE1C variant by an analysis performed later.

Both 60 Vbeta primers and 13 Jbeta primers went into the PCR. Using immunoSEQ multiplex PCR, the repertoire was profiled, and TCRdb retains in-frame clones only, with some absent. Seen here are about 180,000 clones, less than 90% observed once, and the top ten hold 1.2% to 1.5%. The V gene lost 3 bases and the J gene lost 1 base, with 6 bases spanning the gap. This CDR3 is 13 amino acids long. In germline, CDR1 is LGHNT, CDR2 FRNRAP. Worth noting for this clone: Its antigen is not identified.

V gene TRBV12-5 combines with J gene TRBJ1-1; weak D call: TRBD1 (6 bases). The material sequenced was PBMCs. The receptor comes from a girl between 10 and 17 years old in good health and CMV-seropositive. CDR3 in amino acids: CASGLGGNTEAFF. CDR3 sequence (DNA): TGTGCTAGTGGTTTAGGGGGGAACACTGAAGCTTTCTTT.